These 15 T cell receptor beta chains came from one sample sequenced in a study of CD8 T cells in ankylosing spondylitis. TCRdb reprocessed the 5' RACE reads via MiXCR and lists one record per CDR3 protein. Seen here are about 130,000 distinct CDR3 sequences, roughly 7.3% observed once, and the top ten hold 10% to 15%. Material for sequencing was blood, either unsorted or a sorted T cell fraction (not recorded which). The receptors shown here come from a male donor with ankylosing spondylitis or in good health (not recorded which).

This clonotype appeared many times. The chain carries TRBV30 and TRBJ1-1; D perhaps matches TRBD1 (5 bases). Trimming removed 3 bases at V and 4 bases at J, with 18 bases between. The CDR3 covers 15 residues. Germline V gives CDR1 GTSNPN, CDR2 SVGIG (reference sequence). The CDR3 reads CAWRRTTGLATEAFF. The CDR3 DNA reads TGTGCCTGGAGGCGGACTACAGGATTGGCCACTGAAGCTTTCTTT.

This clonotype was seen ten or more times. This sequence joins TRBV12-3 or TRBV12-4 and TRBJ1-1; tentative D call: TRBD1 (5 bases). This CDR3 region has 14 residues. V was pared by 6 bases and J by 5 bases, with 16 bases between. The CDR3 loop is CASSASQGWTEAFF. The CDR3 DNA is TGTGCCAGCAGCGCCTCCCAGGGTTGGACTGAAGCTTTCTTT.

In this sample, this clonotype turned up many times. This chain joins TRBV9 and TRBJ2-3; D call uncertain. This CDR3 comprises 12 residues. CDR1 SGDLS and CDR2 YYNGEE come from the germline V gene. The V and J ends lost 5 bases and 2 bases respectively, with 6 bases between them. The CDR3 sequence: CASSKITDTQYF. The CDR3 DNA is TGTGCCAGCAGTAAGATCACAGATACGCAGTATTTT.

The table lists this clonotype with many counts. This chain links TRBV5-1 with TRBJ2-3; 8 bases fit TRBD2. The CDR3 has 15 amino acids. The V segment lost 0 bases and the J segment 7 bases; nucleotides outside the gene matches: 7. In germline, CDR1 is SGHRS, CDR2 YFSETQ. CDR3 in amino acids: CASSLGAGGAYTQYF. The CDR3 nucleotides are TGCGCCAGCAGCTTGGGAGCCGGGGGGGCTTATACGCAGTATTTT.

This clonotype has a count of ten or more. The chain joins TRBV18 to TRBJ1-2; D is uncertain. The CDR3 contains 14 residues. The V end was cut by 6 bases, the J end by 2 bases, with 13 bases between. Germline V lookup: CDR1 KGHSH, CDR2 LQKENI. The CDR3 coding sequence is TGTGCCAGCTCCCCAGTGAAGGGAAACTATGGCTACACCTTC. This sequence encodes CASSPVKGNYGYTF. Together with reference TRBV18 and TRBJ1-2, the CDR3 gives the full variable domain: NAGVMQNPRHLVRRRGQEARLRCSPMKGHSHVYWYRQLPEEGLKFMVYLQKENIIDESGMPKERFSAEFPKEGPSILRIQQVVRGDSAAYFCASSPVKGNYGYTFGSGTRLTVV.

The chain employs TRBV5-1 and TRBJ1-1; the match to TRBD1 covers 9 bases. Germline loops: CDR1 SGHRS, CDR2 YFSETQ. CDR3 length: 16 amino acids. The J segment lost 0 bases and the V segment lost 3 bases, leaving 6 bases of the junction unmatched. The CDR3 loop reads CASSSGTGNMNTEAFF. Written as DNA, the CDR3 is TGCGCCAGCAGCTCCGGGACAGGGAACATGAACACTGAAGCTTTCTTT.

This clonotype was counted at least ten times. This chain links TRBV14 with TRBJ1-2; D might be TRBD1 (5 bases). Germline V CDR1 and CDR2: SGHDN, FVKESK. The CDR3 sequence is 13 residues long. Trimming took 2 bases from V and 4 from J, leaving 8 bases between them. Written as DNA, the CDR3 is TGTGCCAGCAGCCAAATAGGGGCCTATGGCTACACCTTC. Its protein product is CASSQIGAYGYTF.

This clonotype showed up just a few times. CDR3 in amino acids: CSAPRSYEQFF. Here the CDR3 DNA reads TGCAGTGCTCCTAGGTCCTATGAGCAGTTCTTC. The V gene is TRBV20-1, the J gene TRBJ2-1, with D unresolved. The CDR3 extends over 11 amino acids. CDR1 and CDR2 from the germline V gene are DFQATT and SNEGSKA (reference sequence). Trimming shortened V by 5 bases and J by 8 bases, and 10 bases separated the two germline ends.

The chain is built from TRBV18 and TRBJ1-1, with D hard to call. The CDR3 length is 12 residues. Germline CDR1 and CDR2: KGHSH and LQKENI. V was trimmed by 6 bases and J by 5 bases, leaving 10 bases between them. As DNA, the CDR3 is TGTGCCAGCTCCGTAGCGGAAACTGAAGCTTTCTTT. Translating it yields CASSVAETEAFF.

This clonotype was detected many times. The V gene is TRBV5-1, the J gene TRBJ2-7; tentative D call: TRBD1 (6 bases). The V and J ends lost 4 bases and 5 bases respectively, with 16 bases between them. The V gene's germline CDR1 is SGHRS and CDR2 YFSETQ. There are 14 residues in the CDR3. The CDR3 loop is CASSPGTIWDEQYF. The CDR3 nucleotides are TGCGCCAGCAGCCCGGGGACAATTTGGGACGAGCAGTACTTC.

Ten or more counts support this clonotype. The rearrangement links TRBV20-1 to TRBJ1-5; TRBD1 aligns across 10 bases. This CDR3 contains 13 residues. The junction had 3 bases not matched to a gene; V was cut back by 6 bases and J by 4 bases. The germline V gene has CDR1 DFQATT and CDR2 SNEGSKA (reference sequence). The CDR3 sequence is CSATGQGNQPQHF. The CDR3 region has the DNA TGCAGTGCAACGGGACAGGGGAATCAGCCCCAGCATTTT.

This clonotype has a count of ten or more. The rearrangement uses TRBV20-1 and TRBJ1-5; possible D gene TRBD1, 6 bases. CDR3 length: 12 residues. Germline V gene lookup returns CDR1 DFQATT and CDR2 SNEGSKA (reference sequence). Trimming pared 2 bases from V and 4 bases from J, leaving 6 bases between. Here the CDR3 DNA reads TGCAGTGCTAGACAGGGGAATCAGCCCCAGCATTTT. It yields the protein CSARQGNQPQHF.

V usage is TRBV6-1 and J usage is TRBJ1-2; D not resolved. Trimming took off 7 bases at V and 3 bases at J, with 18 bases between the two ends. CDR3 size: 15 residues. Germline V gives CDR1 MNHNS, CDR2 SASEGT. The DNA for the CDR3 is TGTGCCAGCACGACAACCGGCGGACGGGACTATGGCTACACCTTC. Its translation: CASTTTGGRDYGYTF.

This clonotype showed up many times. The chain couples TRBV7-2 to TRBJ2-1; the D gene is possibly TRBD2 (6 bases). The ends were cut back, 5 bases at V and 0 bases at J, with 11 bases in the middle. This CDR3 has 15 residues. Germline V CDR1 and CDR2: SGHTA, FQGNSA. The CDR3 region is CASSRAGGSYNEQFF. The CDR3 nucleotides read TGTGCCAGCAGCCGAGCGGGCGGCTCCTACAATGAGCAGTTCTTC.

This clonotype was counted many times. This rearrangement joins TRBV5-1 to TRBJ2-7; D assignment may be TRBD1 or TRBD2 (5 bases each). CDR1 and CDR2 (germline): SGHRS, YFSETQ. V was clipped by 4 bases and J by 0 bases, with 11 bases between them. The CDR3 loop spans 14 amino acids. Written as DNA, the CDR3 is TGCGCCAGCAGCACTGGGACCACCTCCTACGAGCAGTACTTC. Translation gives CASSTGTTSYEQYF.